A selection of T cell receptor beta chains follows, all from one sample in a study of T cell responses to AZD1222 COVID-19 vaccine. Assay: immunoSEQ multiplex PCR; the TCRdb copy retains only in-frame clones and omits some. This sample carries some 170,000 clones, around nine tenths of them seen once, and the ten largest clones take 2.6%. The input for sequencing was peripheral blood, taken on day 0 of AZD1222 vaccination. The receptors were sampled from an adult in good health. CDR3s include the opening cysteine and the closing phenylalanine or tryptophan. Each record gives: clone size, D gene, J gene, V gene, CDR3 DNA, CDR3 protein. The D gene is left open where the match is weak. Not every row has a clone size; where given, it reads once, few, many or a size class.

clone_size: .; d_call: TRBD1; j_call: TRBJ2-3; v_call: TRBV4-2; cdr3_nt: TGTGCCAGCAGCCCAGGACAGGGGAGCCCCCCCACAGATACGCAGTATTTT; cdr3_aa: CASSPGQGSPPTDTQYF
clone_size: .; d_call: .; j_call: TRBJ1-1; v_call: TRBV6-5; cdr3_nt: TGTGCCAGCAGGGAGAGGGGGTATCTGGAAGCTTTCTTT; cdr3_aa: CASRERGYLEAFF
clone_size: .; d_call: .; j_call: TRBJ2-2; v_call: TRBV12-5; cdr3_nt: TGTGCTAGTGGTTCCACCGGACAGACGAACACCGGGGAGCTGTTTTTT; cdr3_aa: CASGSTGQTNTGELFF
clone_size: .; d_call: .; j_call: TRBJ1-2; v_call: TRBV6-5; cdr3_nt: TGTGCCAGCAGCAGGGGAATGGACTATGGCTACACCTTC; cdr3_aa: CASSRGMDYGYTF
clone_size: .; d_call: .; j_call: TRBJ2-1; v_call: TRBV6-4; cdr3_nt: TGTGCCAGCAGTGACTCCGGTGGGGGAACACACAATGAGCAGTTCTTC; cdr3_aa: CASSDSGGGTHNEQFF
clone_size: .; d_call: .; j_call: TRBJ1-5; v_call: TRBV6-1; cdr3_nt: TGTGCCAGCAGTGAATATTTAGTGGGGGGGTATCAGCCCCAGCATTTT; cdr3_aa: CASSEYLVGGYQPQHF
clone_size: .; d_call: .; j_call: TRBJ2-2; v_call: TRBV3-1/TRBV3-2; cdr3_nt: TGTGCCAGCAGCCAAATTTCAATCGGCGGGGAGCTGTTTTTT; cdr3_aa: CASSQISIGGELFF
clone_size: .; d_call: .; j_call: TRBJ1-1; v_call: TRBV10-3; cdr3_nt: TGTGCCATCAGAGCGATTGTTTCCAGCCGTCAACAACAGAACACTGAAGCTTTCTTT; cdr3_aa: CAIRAIVSSRQQQNTEAFF
clone_size: .; d_call: TRBD1; j_call: TRBJ1-4; v_call: TRBV5-4; cdr3_nt: TGTGCCAGCAGCTTAGGGACAGAGTTGAATGAAAAACTGTTTTTT; cdr3_aa: CASSLGTELNEKLFF
clone_size: once; d_call: .; j_call: TRBJ1-1; v_call: TRBV18; cdr3_nt: TGTGCCAGCTCACCAGGCGAAGGGGTGGTCACTGAAGCTTTCTTT; cdr3_aa: CASSPGEGVVTEAFF
clone_size: .; d_call: .; j_call: TRBJ1-2; v_call: TRBV19; cdr3_nt: TGTGCCAGTAGGCGGAGCGGAACTAACTATGGCTACACCTTC; cdr3_aa: CASRRSGTNYGYTF
clone_size: .; d_call: .; j_call: TRBJ2-1; v_call: TRBV10-2; cdr3_nt: TGCGCCAGCCTACAGGGTGGGGCTGAGCAGTTCTTC; cdr3_aa: CASLQGGAEQFF
clone_size: .; d_call: TRBD1; j_call: TRBJ1-2; v_call: TRBV7-2; cdr3_nt: TGTGCCAGCAGCCATCCGGGACAGGGTTATGGCTACACCTTC; cdr3_aa: CASSHPGQGYGYTF
clone_size: once; d_call: .; j_call: TRBJ2-7; v_call: TRBV3-1/TRBV3-2; cdr3_nt: TGTGCCAGCAGCCATCTCTCGTACGAGCAGTACTTC; cdr3_aa: CASSHLSYEQYF
clone_size: once; d_call: TRBD2; j_call: TRBJ2-2; v_call: TRBV7-9; cdr3_nt: TGTGCCAGCACACCCCCGGGGGGGTTCGACACCGGGGAGCTGTTTTTT; cdr3_aa: CASTPPGGFDTGELFF
clone_size: .; d_call: .; j_call: TRBJ2-3; v_call: TRBV12-5; cdr3_nt: TGTGCTAGTGGTTTGTCTCGGCGCGGGGAAGATACGCAGTATTTT; cdr3_aa: CASGLSRRGEDTQYF
clone_size: .; d_call: .; j_call: TRBJ2-1; v_call: TRBV5-1; cdr3_nt: TGCGCCAGCAGCTTGGACAGGGACAATGAGCAGTTCTTC; cdr3_aa: CASSLDRDNEQFF
clone_size: .; d_call: .; j_call: TRBJ1-1; v_call: TRBV7-9; cdr3_nt: TGTGCCAGCAGCGCCTCAGGGATCGGCGGCACTGAAGCTTTCTTT; cdr3_aa: CASSASGIGGTEAFF
clone_size: .; d_call: TRBD1; j_call: TRBJ1-2; v_call: TRBV6-4; cdr3_nt: TGTGCCAGCAATCCCCCGGGACAGGGGATTTATGGCTACACCTTC; cdr3_aa: CASNPPGQGIYGYTF
clone_size: .; d_call: .; j_call: TRBJ2-1; v_call: TRBV19; cdr3_nt: TGTGCCAGTAGTACCGGAATTAGTCAGCCATCCTACAATGAGCAGTTCTTC; cdr3_aa: CASSTGISQPSYNEQFF
clone_size: .; d_call: TRBD2; j_call: TRBJ2-3; v_call: TRBV9; cdr3_nt: TGTGCCAGCAGCGTACAGACCCGGGACTACACAGATACGCAGTATTTT; cdr3_aa: CASSVQTRDYTDTQYF
clone_size: .; d_call: .; j_call: TRBJ1-1; v_call: TRBV7-9; cdr3_nt: TGTGCCAGCAGCGAAGGAGGGACCCCGAACACTGAAGCTTTCTTT; cdr3_aa: CASSEGGTPNTEAFF
clone_size: .; d_call: .; j_call: TRBJ1-2; v_call: TRBV4-2; cdr3_nt: TGTGCCAGCAGCCAAGAACCAGGGAATGCAGGAGGCTACACCTTC; cdr3_aa: CASSQEPGNAGGYTF
clone_size: .; d_call: TRBD1; j_call: TRBJ2-2; v_call: TRBV6-5; cdr3_nt: TGTGCCAGCAGTTCTACAGGGGCGAACACCGGGGAGCTGTTTTTT; cdr3_aa: CASSSTGANTGELFF
clone_size: .; d_call: .; j_call: TRBJ2-7; v_call: TRBV20-1; cdr3_nt: TGCAGTGCTAGTATGGTGGCAGGCTCCTACGAGCAGTACTTC; cdr3_aa: CSASMVAGSYEQYF
clone_size: .; d_call: TRBD1; j_call: TRBJ1-2; v_call: TRBV6-5; cdr3_nt: TGTGCCAGCAGCTCTCCCGGGACAGGGGACCAAGGCTACACCTTC; cdr3_aa: CASSSPGTGDQGYTF
clone_size: .; d_call: TRBD2; j_call: TRBJ2-3; v_call: TRBV9; cdr3_nt: TGTGCCAGCAGCGTACAATGGGCTAGCGGGAAAGATACGCAGTATTTT; cdr3_aa: CASSVQWASGKDTQYF
clone_size: .; d_call: .; j_call: TRBJ2-3; v_call: TRBV2; cdr3_nt: TGTGCCAGCGGCGCGGGACTTAAAACGCAGTATTTT; cdr3_aa: CASGAGLKTQYF
clone_size: .; d_call: .; j_call: TRBJ2-1; v_call: TRBV29-1; cdr3_nt: TGCAGCGTTGAACTTTCTCTTGCTGAGCAGTTCTTC; cdr3_aa: CSVELSLAEQFF
clone_size: .; d_call: .; j_call: TRBJ1-1; v_call: TRBV12-5; cdr3_nt: TGTGCTAGTGGCCGCACTGAGGGCACTGAAGCTTTCTTT; cdr3_aa: CASGRTEGTEAFF
clone_size: .; d_call: TRBD1; j_call: TRBJ2-7; v_call: TRBV5-6; cdr3_nt: TGTGCCAGCAGCACCAGGGGGTCCCACTACGAGCAGTACTTC; cdr3_aa: CASSTRGSHYEQYF
clone_size: .; d_call: TRBD1; j_call: TRBJ1-1; v_call: TRBV18; cdr3_nt: TGTGCCAGCTCACAAGACAGGGCTTTGAGCACTGAAGCTTTCTTT; cdr3_aa: CASSQDRALSTEAFF
clone_size: .; d_call: TRBD1; j_call: TRBJ1-1; v_call: TRBV12-5; cdr3_nt: TGTGCTAGTGGTGCTGACAGGGGGAACACTGAAGCTTTCTTT; cdr3_aa: CASGADRGNTEAFF
clone_size: .; d_call: .; j_call: TRBJ2-1; v_call: TRBV3-1/TRBV3-2; cdr3_nt: TGTGCCAGCAGCCAAGATCACGGGGCCCGGGCGGCCAATGAGCAGTTCTTC; cdr3_aa: CASSQDHGARAANEQFF
clone_size: .; d_call: .; j_call: TRBJ1-3; v_call: TRBV7-8; cdr3_nt: TGTGCCAGCAGCTCCATCCGGGCAGGGTTTGGTGGAAACACCATATATTTT; cdr3_aa: CASSSIRAGFGGNTIYF
clone_size: .; d_call: .; j_call: TRBJ2-3; v_call: TRBV5-1; cdr3_nt: TGCGCCAGCAGCTTGAGGCGGGGGCCCTCCACAGATACGCAGTATTTT; cdr3_aa: CASSLRRGPSTDTQYF
clone_size: .; d_call: TRBD2; j_call: TRBJ2-2; v_call: TRBV27; cdr3_nt: TGTGCCAGCAGTTCGTGGGAGGGCGGGGAGCTGTTTTTT; cdr3_aa: CASSSWEGGELFF
clone_size: once; d_call: .; j_call: TRBJ1-1; v_call: TRBV6-5; cdr3_nt: TGTGCCAGCAGTTACCAGGGGAGCGGCACTGAAGCTTTCTTT; cdr3_aa: CASSYQGSGTEAFF
clone_size: .; d_call: TRBD2; j_call: TRBJ2-5; v_call: TRBV9; cdr3_nt: TGTGCCAGCAGCGTAGATCCTAGCGGGAGTATCAGAGAGACCCAGTACTTC; cdr3_aa: CASSVDPSGSIRETQYF
clone_size: .; d_call: TRBD2; j_call: TRBJ2-1; v_call: TRBV19; cdr3_nt: TGTGCCAGTAGTGCCCGGACTAGCGGGCCTTTGAATGAGCAGTTCTTC; cdr3_aa: CASSARTSGPLNEQFF
clone_size: .; d_call: .; j_call: TRBJ1-5; v_call: TRBV25-1; cdr3_nt: TGTGCCAGCAGTCCACAGGGTGTCCCGGATCAGCCCCAGCATTTT; cdr3_aa: CASSPQGVPDQPQHF
clone_size: .; d_call: .; j_call: TRBJ2-3; v_call: TRBV13; cdr3_nt: TGTGCCAGCAGCTTAACCGCTAGCACAGATACGCAGTATTTT; cdr3_aa: CASSLTASTDTQYF
clone_size: .; d_call: .; j_call: TRBJ1-2; v_call: TRBV3-1/TRBV3-2; cdr3_nt: TGTGCCAGCAGCCAAGAGACAACGCGTGGCTACACCTTC; cdr3_aa: CASSQETTRGYTF
clone_size: .; d_call: .; j_call: TRBJ2-7; v_call: TRBV10-1; cdr3_nt: TGCGCCAGCAGTGACGATGGACGGCGCGAGCAGTACTTC; cdr3_aa: CASSDDGRREQYF
clone_size: .; d_call: .; j_call: TRBJ1-2; v_call: TRBV21-1; cdr3_nt: TGTGCCAGCAGCAAAGGCCTGGGGGGCAGCCTCTATCACTATGGCTACACCTTC; cdr3_aa: CASSKGLGGSLYHYGYTF
clone_size: once; d_call: TRBD1; j_call: TRBJ1-5; v_call: TRBV27; cdr3_nt: TGTGCCAGCAGCTCCCACCGACGGGGGGGGAGTACAGGGGGGAACAATCAGCCCCAGCATTTT; cdr3_aa: CASSSHRRGGSTGGNNQPQHF
clone_size: .; d_call: TRBD1; j_call: TRBJ2-3; v_call: TRBV29-1; cdr3_nt: TGCAGCGTTGGGGGGGTCCGGGACAGGAGCACCATGGATACGCAGTATTTT; cdr3_aa: CSVGGVRDRSTMDTQYF
clone_size: .; d_call: TRBD1; j_call: TRBJ1-5; v_call: TRBV12-5; cdr3_nt: TGTGCTAGTGCCGTGGGCGGGACAGGGGAGGGTTTCGGTCAGCCCCAGCATTTT; cdr3_aa: CASAVGGTGEGFGQPQHF
clone_size: .; d_call: .; j_call: TRBJ2-2; v_call: TRBV2; cdr3_nt: TGTGCCATAGGTGGGGGACTCCGCCGAGTCGGGGAGCTGTTTTTT; cdr3_aa: CAIGGGLRRVGELFF
clone_size: .; d_call: TRBD1; j_call: TRBJ1-3; v_call: TRBV2; cdr3_nt: TGTGCCAGCAGCCAGGGGGCGAAGCTTGGAAACACCATATATTTT; cdr3_aa: CASSQGAKLGNTIYF
clone_size: .; d_call: TRBD2; j_call: TRBJ2-7; v_call: TRBV19; cdr3_nt: TGTGCCAGTAGCCATGGGACTAGCGGGACCTACGAGCAGTACTTC; cdr3_aa: CASSHGTSGTYEQYF
clone_size: .; d_call: .; j_call: TRBJ1-5; v_call: TRBV10-3; cdr3_nt: TGTGCCATCAGTGCGGAGGGCAGGGGAGGCCAGCCCCAGCATTTT; cdr3_aa: CAISAEGRGGQPQHF
clone_size: .; d_call: TRBD1; j_call: TRBJ1-6; v_call: TRBV6-2/TRBV6-3; cdr3_nt: TGTGCCAGCAGTTATCTACAGGGGAGGAATTCACCCCTCCACTTT; cdr3_aa: CASSYLQGRNSPLHF
clone_size: many; d_call: .; j_call: TRBJ2-7; v_call: TRBV6-5; cdr3_nt: TGTGCCAGCTTAGAGATGTCCTACGAGCAGTACTTC; cdr3_aa: CASLEMSYEQYF
clone_size: .; d_call: .; j_call: TRBJ1-3; v_call: TRBV7-9; cdr3_nt: TGTGCCAGCAGCTTAGACGGGGCCGGAAACACCATATATTTT; cdr3_aa: CASSLDGAGNTIYF
clone_size: .; d_call: TRBD1; j_call: TRBJ1-5; v_call: TRBV6-5; cdr3_nt: TGTGCCAGCGAAGACAGGGGGTACGTTCAGCCCCAGCATTTT; cdr3_aa: CASEDRGYVQPQHF
clone_size: .; d_call: .; j_call: TRBJ2-1; v_call: TRBV4-1; cdr3_nt: TGCGCCAGCAGCCATAATCCTCACAGGGACAATGAGCAGTTCTTC; cdr3_aa: CASSHNPHRDNEQFF